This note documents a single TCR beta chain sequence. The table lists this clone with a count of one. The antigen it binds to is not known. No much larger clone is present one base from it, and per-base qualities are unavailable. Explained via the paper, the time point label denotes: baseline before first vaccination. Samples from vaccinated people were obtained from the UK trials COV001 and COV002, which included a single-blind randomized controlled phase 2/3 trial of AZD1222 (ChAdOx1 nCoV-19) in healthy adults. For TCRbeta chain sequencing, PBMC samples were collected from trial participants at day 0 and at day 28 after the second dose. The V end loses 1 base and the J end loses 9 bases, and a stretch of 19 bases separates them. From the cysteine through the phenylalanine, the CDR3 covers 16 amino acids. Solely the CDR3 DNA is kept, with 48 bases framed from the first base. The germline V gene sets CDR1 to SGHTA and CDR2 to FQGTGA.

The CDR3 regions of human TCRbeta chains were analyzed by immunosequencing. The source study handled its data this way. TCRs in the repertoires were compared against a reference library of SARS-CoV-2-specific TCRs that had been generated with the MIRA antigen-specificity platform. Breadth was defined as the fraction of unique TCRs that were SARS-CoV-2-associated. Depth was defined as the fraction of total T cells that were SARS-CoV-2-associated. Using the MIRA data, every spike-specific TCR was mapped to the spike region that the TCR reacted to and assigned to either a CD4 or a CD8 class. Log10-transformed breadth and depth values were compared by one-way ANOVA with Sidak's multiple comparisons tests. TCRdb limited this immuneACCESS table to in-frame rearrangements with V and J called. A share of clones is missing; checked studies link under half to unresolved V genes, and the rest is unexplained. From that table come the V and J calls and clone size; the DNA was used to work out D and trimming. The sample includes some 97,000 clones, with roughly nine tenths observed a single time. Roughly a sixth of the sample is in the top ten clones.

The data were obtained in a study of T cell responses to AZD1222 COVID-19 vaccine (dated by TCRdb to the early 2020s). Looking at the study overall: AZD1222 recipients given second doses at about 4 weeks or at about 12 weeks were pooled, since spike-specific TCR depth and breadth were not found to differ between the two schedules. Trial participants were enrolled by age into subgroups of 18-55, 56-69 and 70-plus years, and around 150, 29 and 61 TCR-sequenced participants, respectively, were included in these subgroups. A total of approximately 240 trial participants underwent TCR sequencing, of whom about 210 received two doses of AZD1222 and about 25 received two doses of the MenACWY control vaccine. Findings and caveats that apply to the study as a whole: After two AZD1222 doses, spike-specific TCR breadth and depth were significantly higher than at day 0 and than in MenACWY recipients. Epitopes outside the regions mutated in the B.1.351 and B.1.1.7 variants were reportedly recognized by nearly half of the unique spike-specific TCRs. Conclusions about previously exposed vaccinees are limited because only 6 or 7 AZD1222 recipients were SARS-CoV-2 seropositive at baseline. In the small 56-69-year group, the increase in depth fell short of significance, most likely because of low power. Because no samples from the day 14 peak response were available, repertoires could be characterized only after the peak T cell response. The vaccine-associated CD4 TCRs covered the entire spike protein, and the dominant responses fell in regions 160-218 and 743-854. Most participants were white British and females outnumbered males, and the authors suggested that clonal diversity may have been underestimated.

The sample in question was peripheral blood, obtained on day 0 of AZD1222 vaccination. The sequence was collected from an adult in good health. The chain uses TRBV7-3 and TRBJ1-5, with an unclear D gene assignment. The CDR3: CASSLSQEVSVLPQHF. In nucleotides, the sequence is TGTGCCAGCAGCTTAAGTCAGGAGGTGAGCGTGCTGCCCCAGCATTTT.